The sequence of this TCR beta chain was determined in a study of shared clonotypes between healthy human individuals. Looking at the study overall: Contributing individuals were two females and a few males aged 18 to 49.

Regarding the study as a whole: Limitation of the genetic and exposure-history diversity represented came from the few donors.

Notes on this clone: The antigen remains undetermined.

In the original workflow: From ImmunoSEQ came sequences covering only the junction and carrying no quality scores, so filtering differed. Sequencing was performed with immunoSEQ multiplex PCR; in TCRdb, only in-frame clones are kept and a portion is missing. For V, J and clone size, that table is used; D and trimming come from the DNA. Of roughly 2 million clones detected, roughly 95% appear once; the ten largest clones hold approximately 0.13%. This CDR3 region has 15 residues. V dropped 4 bases and J dropped 1 base, with 15 bases sitting between them. The authors divided CD4+ cells into CD45RA+ naive and CD45RA-negative memory subsets.

V usage is TRBV5-3 and J usage is TRBJ2-7; D is unclear. TRBV5-3 is designated an ORF whose function remains uncertain. The clonotype was recovered from a man younger than 35 in good health. Sequencing used naive CD4+ T cells sorted from blood. Indicated subset: CD45RA+ positively selected. For the CDR3, the DNA is TGTGCCAGAAGCCCTGTATCGGGCGGATCCTACGAGCAGTACTTC. It encodes CARSPVSGGSYEQYF.